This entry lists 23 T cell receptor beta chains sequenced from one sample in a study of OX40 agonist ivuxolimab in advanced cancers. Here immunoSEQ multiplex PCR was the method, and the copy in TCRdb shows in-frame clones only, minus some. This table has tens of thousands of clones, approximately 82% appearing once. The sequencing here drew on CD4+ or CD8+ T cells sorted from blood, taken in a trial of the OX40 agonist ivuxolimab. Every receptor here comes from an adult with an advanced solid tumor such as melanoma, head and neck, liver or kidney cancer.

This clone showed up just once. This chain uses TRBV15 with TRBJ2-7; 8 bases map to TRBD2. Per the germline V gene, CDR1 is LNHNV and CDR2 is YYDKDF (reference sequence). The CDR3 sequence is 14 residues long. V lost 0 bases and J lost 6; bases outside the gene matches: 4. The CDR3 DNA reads TGTGCCACCAGCAGAGATCGGGCGGGAGGCGAGCAGTACTTC. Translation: CATSRDRAGGEQYF. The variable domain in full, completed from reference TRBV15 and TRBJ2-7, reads DAMVIQNPRYQVTQFGKPVTLSCSQTLNHNVMYWYQQKSSQAPKLLFHYYDKDFNNEADTPDNFQSRRPNTSFCFLDIRSPGLGDTAMYLCATSRDRAGGEQYFGPGTRLTVT.

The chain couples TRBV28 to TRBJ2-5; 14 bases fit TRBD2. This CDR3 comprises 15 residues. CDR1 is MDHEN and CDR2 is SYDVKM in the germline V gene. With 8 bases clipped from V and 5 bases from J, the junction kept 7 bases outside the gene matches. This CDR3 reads CASVTSGRARETQYF. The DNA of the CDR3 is TGTGCCAGCGTGACTAGCGGGAGGGCGCGTGAGACCCAGTACTTC.

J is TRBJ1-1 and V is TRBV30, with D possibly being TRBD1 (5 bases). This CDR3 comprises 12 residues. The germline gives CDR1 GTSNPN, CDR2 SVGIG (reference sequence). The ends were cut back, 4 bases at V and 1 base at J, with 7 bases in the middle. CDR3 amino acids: CAWKRGNTEAFF. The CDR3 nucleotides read TGTGCCTGGAAAAGGGGGAACACTGAAGCTTTCTTT. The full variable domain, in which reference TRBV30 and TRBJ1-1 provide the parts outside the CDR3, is SQTIHQWPATLVQPVGSPLSLECTVEGTSNPNLYWYRQAAGRGLQLLFYSVGIGQISSEVPQNLSASRPQDRQFILSSKKLLLSDSGFYLCAWKRGNTEAFFGQGTRLTVV.

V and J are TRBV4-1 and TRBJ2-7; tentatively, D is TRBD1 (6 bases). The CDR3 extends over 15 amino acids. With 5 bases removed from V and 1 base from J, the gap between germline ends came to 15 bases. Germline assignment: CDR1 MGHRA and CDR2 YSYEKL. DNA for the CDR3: TGCGCCAGCAGCAGAGACAGGACAGCTTCCTACGAGCAGTACTTC. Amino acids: CASSRDRTASYEQYF.

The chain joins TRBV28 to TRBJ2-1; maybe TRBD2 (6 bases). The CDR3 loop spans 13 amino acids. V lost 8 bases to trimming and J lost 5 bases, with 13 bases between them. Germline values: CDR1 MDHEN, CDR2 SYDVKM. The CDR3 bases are TGTGCCAGCCGCCTGGGACTTAACAATGAGCAGTTCTTC. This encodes CASRLGLNNEQFF. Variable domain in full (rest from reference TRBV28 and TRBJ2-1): DVKVTQSSRYLVKRTGEKVFLECVQDMDHENMFWYRQDPGLGLRLIYFSYDVKMKEKGDIPEGYSVSREKKERFSLILESASTNQTSMYLCASRLGLNNEQFFGPGTRLTVL.

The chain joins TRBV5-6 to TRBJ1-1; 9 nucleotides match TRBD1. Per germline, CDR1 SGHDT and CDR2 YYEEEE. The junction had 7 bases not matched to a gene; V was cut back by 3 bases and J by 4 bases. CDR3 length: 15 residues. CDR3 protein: CASSWIQGASTEAFF. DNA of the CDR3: TGTGCCAGCAGCTGGATACAGGGGGCGAGCACTGAAGCTTTCTTT.

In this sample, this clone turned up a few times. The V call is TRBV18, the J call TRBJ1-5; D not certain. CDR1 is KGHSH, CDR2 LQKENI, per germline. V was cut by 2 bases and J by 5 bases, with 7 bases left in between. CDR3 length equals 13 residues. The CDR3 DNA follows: TGTGCCAGCTCACCAGGAGAAGATCAGCCCCAGCATTTT. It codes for CASSPGEDQPQHF.

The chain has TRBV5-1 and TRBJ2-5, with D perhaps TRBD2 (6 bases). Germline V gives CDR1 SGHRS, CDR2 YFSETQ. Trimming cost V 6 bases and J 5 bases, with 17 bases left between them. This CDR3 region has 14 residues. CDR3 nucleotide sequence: TGCGCCAGCACCTCAGGGACTCATGGGGAGACCCAGTACTTC. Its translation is CASTSGTHGETQYF.

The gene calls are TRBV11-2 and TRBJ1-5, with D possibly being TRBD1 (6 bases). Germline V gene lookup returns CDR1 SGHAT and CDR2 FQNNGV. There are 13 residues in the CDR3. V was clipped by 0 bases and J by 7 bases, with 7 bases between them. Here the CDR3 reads CASSLDRGQPQHF. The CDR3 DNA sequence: TGTGCCAGCAGCTTAGACAGGGGCCAGCCCCAGCATTTT.

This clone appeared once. The chain's CDR3 is CASSFGTAGFYGYTF. DNA of the CDR3: TGTGCCAGCAGCTTCGGGACAGCAGGATTCTATGGCTACACCTTC. This sequence joins TRBV7-9 and TRBJ1-2; TRBD1 matches at 7 bases. The junction had 8 bases not matched to a gene; V was cut back by 3 bases and J by 4 bases. The CDR3 runs 15 residues. Germline V lookup: CDR1 SEHNR, CDR2 FQNEAQ (reference sequence).

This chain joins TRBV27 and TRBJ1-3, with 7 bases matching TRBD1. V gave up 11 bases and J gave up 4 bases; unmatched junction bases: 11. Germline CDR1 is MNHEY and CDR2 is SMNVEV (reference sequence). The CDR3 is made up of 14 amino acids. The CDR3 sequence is CASALQGPGNTIYF. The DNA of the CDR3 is TGTGCCTCGGCTTTACAGGGGCCAGGAAACACCATATATTTT.

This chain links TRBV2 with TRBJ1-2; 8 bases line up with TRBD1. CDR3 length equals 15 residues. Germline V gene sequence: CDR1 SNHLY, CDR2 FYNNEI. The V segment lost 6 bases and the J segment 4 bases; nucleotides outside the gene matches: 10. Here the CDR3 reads CASRADRGGFYGYTF. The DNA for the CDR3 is TGTGCCAGCAGAGCAGACAGGGGTGGCTTCTATGGCTACACCTTC.

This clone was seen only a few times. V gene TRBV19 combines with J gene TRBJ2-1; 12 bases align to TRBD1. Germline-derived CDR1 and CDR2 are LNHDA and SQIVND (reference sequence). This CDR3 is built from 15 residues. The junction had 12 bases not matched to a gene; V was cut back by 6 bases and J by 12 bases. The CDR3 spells CASRSGTGGSKGQFF. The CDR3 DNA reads TGTGCCAGTAGGTCCGGGACAGGGGGCTCCAAAGGGCAGTTCTTC.

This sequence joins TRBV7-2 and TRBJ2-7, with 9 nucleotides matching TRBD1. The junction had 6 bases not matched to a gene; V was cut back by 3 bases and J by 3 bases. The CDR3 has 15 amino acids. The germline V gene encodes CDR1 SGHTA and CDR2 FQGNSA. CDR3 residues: CASSLSRDRVYEQYF. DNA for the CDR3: TGTGCCAGCAGCTTGAGTCGGGACAGGGTCTACGAGCAGTACTTC.

The CDR3 DNA is TGTGCCAGCAGCTTGGAGGGCCCGCATGGCTGGGTCGGTGGCTACACCTTC. As protein: CASSLEGPHGWVGGYTF. The rearrangement uses TRBV5-6 and TRBJ1-2; no clear D. CDR1 and CDR2 (germline): SGHDT, YYEEEE. CDR3 length: 17 amino acids. V shed 0 bases and J shed 7 bases, with 22 bases lying between them.

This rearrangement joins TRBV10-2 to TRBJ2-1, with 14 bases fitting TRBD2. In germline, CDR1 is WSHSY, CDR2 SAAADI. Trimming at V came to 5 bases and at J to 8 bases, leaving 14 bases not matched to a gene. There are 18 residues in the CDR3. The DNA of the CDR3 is TGCGCCAGCAGTAGACAAGAATTGACTAGCGGGAGGGGGTATGAGCAGTTCTTC. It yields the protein CASSRQELTSGRGYEQFF.

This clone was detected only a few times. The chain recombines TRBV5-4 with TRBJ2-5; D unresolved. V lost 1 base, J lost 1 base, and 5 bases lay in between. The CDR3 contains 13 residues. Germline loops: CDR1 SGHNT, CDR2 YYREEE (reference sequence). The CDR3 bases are TGTGCCAGCAGCTTGAAGGGCCAAGAGACCCAGTACTTC. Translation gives CASSLKGQETQYF.

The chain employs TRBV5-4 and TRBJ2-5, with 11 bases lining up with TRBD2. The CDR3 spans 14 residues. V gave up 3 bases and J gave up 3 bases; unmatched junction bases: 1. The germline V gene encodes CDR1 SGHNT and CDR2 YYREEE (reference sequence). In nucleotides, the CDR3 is TGTGCCAGCAGCTCACTAGCGGGAGAAGAGACCCAGTACTTC. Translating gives CASSSLAGEETQYF.

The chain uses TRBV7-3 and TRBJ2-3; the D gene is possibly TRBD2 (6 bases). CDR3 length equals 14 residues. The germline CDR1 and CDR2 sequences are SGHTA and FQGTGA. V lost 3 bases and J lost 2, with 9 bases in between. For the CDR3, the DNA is TGTGCCAGCAGCTTGACTAGATACACAGATACGCAGTATTTT. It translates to CASSLTRYTDTQYF.

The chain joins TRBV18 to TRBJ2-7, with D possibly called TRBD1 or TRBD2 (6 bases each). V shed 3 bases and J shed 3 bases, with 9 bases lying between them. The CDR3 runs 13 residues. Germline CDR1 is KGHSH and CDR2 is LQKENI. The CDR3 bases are TGTGCCAGCTCACCGGGGGGCGGCTACGAGCAGTACTTC. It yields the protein CASSPGGGYEQYF.

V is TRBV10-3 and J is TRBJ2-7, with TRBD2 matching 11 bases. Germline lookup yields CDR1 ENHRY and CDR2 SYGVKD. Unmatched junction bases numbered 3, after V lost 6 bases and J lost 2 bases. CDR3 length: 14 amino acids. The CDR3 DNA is TGTGCCATCAGCTCACTAGCGGGAGCCTACGAGCAGTACTTC. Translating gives CAISSLAGAYEQYF.

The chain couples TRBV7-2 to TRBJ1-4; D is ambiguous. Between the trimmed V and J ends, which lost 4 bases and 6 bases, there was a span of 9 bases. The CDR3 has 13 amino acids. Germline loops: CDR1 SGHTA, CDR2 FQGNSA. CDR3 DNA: TGTGCCAGCAGCTCCCTCCAACATGAAAAACTGTTTTTT. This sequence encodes CASSSLQHEKLFF.

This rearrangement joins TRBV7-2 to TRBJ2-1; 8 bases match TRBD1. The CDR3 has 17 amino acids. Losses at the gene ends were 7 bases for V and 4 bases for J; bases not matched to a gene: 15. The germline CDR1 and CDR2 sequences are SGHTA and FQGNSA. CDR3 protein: CASNGYQGAAIYNEQFF. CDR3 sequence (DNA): TGTGCCAGCAACGGATACCAGGGGGCAGCTATTTACAATGAGCAGTTCTTC.